A selection of T cell receptor beta chains follows, all from one sample in a study of CDR3 diversity in severe acne. TCRdb re-called the PCR reads with MiXCR, one entry per CDR3 protein. In the table there are more than 85,000 distinct CDR3 sequences, more than 45% of which are singletons. Material: blood. The receptors were gathered from a male donor with acne. CDR3s leave out the opening cysteine and the closing phenylalanine or tryptophan. Fields, in order: J gene, V gene, clone size, CDR3 protein. Clone size is stated in some rows and not others, as once, few, many or a class when expanded.

J: TRBJ1-3
V: TRBV29-1
size: -
CDR3: SVAGAGNTIY

J: TRBJ1-6
V: TRBV10-3
size: -
CDR3: AISEAGLGNSPLH

J: TRBJ2-7
V: TRBV24-1
size: once
CDR3: AIKKNSYEQY

J: TRBJ2-3
V: TRBV2
size: -
CDR3: ASSEFLAGTDTQY

J: TRBJ1-2
V: TRBV6-1
size: -
CDR3: ASSETVIFGESYGYT

J: TRBJ1-1
V: TRBV10-3
size: few
CDR3: ATAGDTEAF

J: TRBJ1-5
V: TRBV12-3/TRBV12-4
size: -
CDR3: ASSLARNQPQH

J: TRBJ2-3
V: TRBV24-1
size: many
CDR3: ATGRGQVSTDTQY

J: TRBJ2-7
V: TRBV12-3/TRBV12-4
size: few
CDR3: ASSLGRGYEQY

J: TRBJ2-3
V: TRBV9
size: -
CDR3: ASSSGLASSTDTQY

J: TRBJ2-5
V: TRBV5-6
size: many
CDR3: ASSLFLDQNQETQY

J: TRBJ1-1
V: TRBV29-1
size: -
CDR3: SVDFDRTTHEAF

J: TRBJ2-1
V: TRBV6-1
size: -
CDR3: ASGEDPSPYNEQF

J: TRBJ1-1
V: TRBV30
size: -
CDR3: AWKATANTEAF

J: TRBJ2-5
V: TRBV6-6
size: -
CDR3: ASSYLTGKQETQY

J: TRBJ1-5
V: TRBV15
size: -
CDR3: ATSRVVNQPQH

J: TRBJ2-7
V: TRBV2
size: -
CDR3: ATMSFPRYEQY

J: TRBJ2-1
V: TRBV28
size: few
CDR3: ASSGTSGRFYNEQF

J: TRBJ2-3
V: TRBV4-2
size: many
CDR3: ASSQELASGANTQY

J: TRBJ2-2
V: TRBV4-2
size: many
CDR3: ASSQEAHRNTGELF

J: TRBJ2-5
V: TRBV19
size: many
CDR3: ASSMGGRASGETQY

J: TRBJ2-7
V: TRBV10-2
size: few
CDR3: ASGRQPHEQY

J: TRBJ1-4
V: TRBV11-2
size: many
CDR3: ASSLDRGDEKLF

J: TRBJ1-2
V: TRBV11-2
size: few
CDR3: ASRKTGLDGYT

J: TRBJ2-3
V: TRBV7-9
size: many
CDR3: ASSTLAGGSDTQY

J: TRBJ1-3
V: TRBV10-3
size: many
CDR3: AISESGGWGNTIY

J: TRBJ2-5
V: TRBV6-6
size: -
CDR3: ASRRGQETQY

J: TRBJ2-1
V: TRBV5-1
size: -
CDR3: ASSRHGRSYNEQF

J: TRBJ2-6
V: TRBV7-3
size: -
CDR3: VSSLSGGAGANVLT

J: TRBJ1-6
V: TRBV2
size: many
CDR3: ASKEGGESPLH